The 14 T cell receptor beta chains presented below share a single source sample, sequenced in a study of T cells after yellow fever vaccination (dated by TCRdb to the late 2010s). The library was generated by 5' RACE. Sequenced using an Illumina HiSeq 2500. The public sequencing data were trimmed at Q25 with fastp and processed into clonotypes with MiXCR by TCRdb, which kept only in-frame beta chains. Identical CDR3 protein sequences are pooled into one entry, listed with their most common genes and DNA. Across this sample there are more than 95,000 distinct CDR3 sequences, with about 7% seen only once. Clones ranked in the top ten supply 2% to 3% of the sample. The treatment or condition label on this specimen signifies: live attenuated yellow fever vaccine strain. The input for sequencing was CD4+ T cells sorted from PBMCs, taken about 10 days after the first yellow fever vaccination. The receptor source for this set is a man aged 18 to 35 who received the YFV17D yellow fever vaccine.

This clonotype was recorded at least ten times. CDR3 amino acids: CSARESSRADEQYV. CDR3 nucleotide sequence: TGCAGTGCTAGAGAATCGTCAAGGGCAGACGAGCAGTACGTC. The chain employs TRBV20-1 and TRBJ2-7, with no clear D. Germline lookup yields CDR1 DFQATT and CDR2 SNEGSKA (reference sequence). V dropped 0 bases and J dropped 5 bases, with 14 bases sitting between them. The CDR3 runs 14 residues.

This clonotype was found many times. The gene calls are TRBV5-1 and TRBJ2-5; TRBD1 is a possible D gene (6 bases). Germline V gene lookup returns CDR1 SGHRS and CDR2 YFSETQ. The CDR3 contains 14 residues. With 3 bases removed from V and 2 bases from J, the gap between germline ends came to 11 bases. The CDR3 sequence is CASSSYRDQETQYF. CDR3 sequence (DNA): TGCGCCAGCAGCTCTTACAGGGATCAAGAGACCCAGTACTTC.

In this sample, this clonotype turned up many times. The chain recombines TRBV7-2 with TRBJ2-1; unclear D gene. CDR1 SGHTA and CDR2 FQGNSA come from the germline V gene. V was trimmed by 6 bases and J by 0 bases, leaving 6 bases between them. This CDR3 spans 13 amino acids. The CDR3 DNA reads TGTGCCAGCAGTCGTATCTCCTACAATGAGCAGTTCTTC. Encoded protein: CASSRISYNEQFF.

This clonotype occurred many times. The chain is built from TRBV4-1 and TRBJ1-3, with 7 bases aligning to TRBD1. Trimming removed 3 bases from V and 2 bases from J; junction bases left unmatched: 13. Germline-derived CDR1 and CDR2 are MGHRA and YSYEKL. The CDR3 sequence is 18 residues long. This CDR3 is CASSHGGTATSPGNTIYF. The DNA for the CDR3 is TGCGCCAGCAGCCACGGAGGGACAGCCACGTCCCCTGGAAACACCATATATTTT.

This clonotype was observed many times. This sequence joins TRBV6-2 or TRBV6-3 and TRBJ2-5; perhaps TRBD2 as D (5 bases). The CDR3 contains 12 residues. The ends were cut back, 7 bases at V and 10 bases at J, with 16 bases in the middle. CDR1 and CDR2 (germline): MNHEY, SVGEGT. The CDR3 is CASTPREGDQYF. The CDR3 nucleotides read TGTGCCAGCACCCCGCGAGAGGGAGACCAGTACTTC.

The rearrangement links TRBV3-1 to TRBJ1-6; D not certain. Trimming took 1 base from V and 7 from J, leaving 14 bases between them. CDR3 length: 16 amino acids. Germline CDR1 LGHDT, CDR2 YNNKEL (reference sequence). CDR3 protein: CASSQVPRRVNSPLHF. In DNA form, the CDR3 reads TGTGCCAGCAGCCAAGTTCCCCGTAGGGTAAATTCACCCCTCCACTTT.

This clonotype came up a few times. This rearrangement joins TRBV6-2 or TRBV6-3 to TRBJ1-1, with a weak D call TRBD1 (6 bases). V lost 10 bases, J lost 1 base, and 13 bases lay in between. The CDR3 totals 13 residues. CDR1 is MNHEY and CDR2 is SVGEGT in the germline V gene. CDR3 DNA sequence: TGTGCCACTAACAGGGATGGGAACACTGAAGCTTTCTTT. Translation: CATNRDGNTEAFF.

The chain recombines TRBV7-6 with TRBJ2-3; D is perhaps TRBD1 or TRBD2 (5 bases each). Trimming removed 5 bases from V and 4 bases from J, with 19 bases in between. Germline CDR1 and CDR2: SGHVS and FNYEAQ. The CDR3 covers 16 residues. Written as DNA, the CDR3 is TGTGCCAGCAGCCTTTCGGGATCTTGGGGCTCAGATACGCAGTATTTT. It codes for CASSLSGSWGSDTQYF.

This clonotype was found many times. The chain combines TRBV7-2 with TRBJ1-6; no clear D gene. V lost 5 bases and J lost 14, with 10 bases in between. The CDR3 sequence is 11 residues long. Germline loops: CDR1 SGHTA, CDR2 FQGNSA. The CDR3 sequence is CASSPDRALHF. Here the CDR3 DNA reads TGTGCCAGCAGCCCCGACCGAGCCCTCCACTTT.

As concerns this clonotype: A much larger clone is a single base away; this may be a read error. This sequence joins TRBV20-1 and TRBJ2-3; possible D gene TRBD2, 7 bases. The CDR3 totals 15 residues. With 4 bases removed from V and 4 bases from J, the gap between germline ends came to 18 bases. CDR1 and CDR2 from the germline V gene are DFQATT and SNEGSKA (reference sequence). The CDR3 loop is CSAIVWSGGSDTQYF. CDR3 DNA: TGCAGTGCTATAGTTTGGTCGGGGGGCTCAGATACGCAGTATTTT.

This clonotype was observed many times. The genes are TRBV4-2 and TRBJ1-5; 10 bases align to TRBD1. V gave up 4 bases and J gave up 3 bases; unmatched junction bases: 9. Germline CDR1 and CDR2: LGHNA and YNFKEQ. The CDR3 has 17 residues. CDR3 sequence (DNA): TGTGCCAGCAGCCCCGACCCGGGACAGGGGATCAATCAGCCCCAGCATTTT. Amino acid sequence: CASSPDPGQGINQPQHF.

This clonotype has at least ten counts. The rearrangement links TRBV5-4 to TRBJ2-3, with D possibly TRBD2 on 5 matching bases. V lost 2 bases, J lost 5 bases, and 12 bases lay in between. Per the germline V gene, CDR1 is SGHNT and CDR2 is YYREEE (reference sequence). This CDR3 comprises 14 residues. CDR3 sequence reads: CASSFTGSGDTQYF. In DNA, the CDR3 is TGTGCCAGCAGCTTCACGGGGAGTGGAGATACGCAGTATTTT.

Many counts were recorded for this clonotype. The V and J genes are TRBV7-2 and TRBJ2-1; TRBD1 or TRBD2 may be the D gene (5 bases each). With 6 bases removed from V and 4 bases from J, the gap between germline ends came to 16 bases. The germline V gene encodes CDR1 SGHTA and CDR2 FQGNSA. This CDR3 has 15 amino acids. The CDR3 sequence: CASRVTGTDYNEQFF. DNA for the CDR3: TGTGCCAGCAGAGTCACCGGGACCGATTACAATGAGCAGTTCTTC.

This clonotype came up a few times. The chain links TRBV7-2 to TRBJ2-7, with D perhaps matching TRBD2 (6 bases). The germline V and J ends were trimmed by 5 bases and 5 bases, with 16 bases remaining between them. This CDR3 is 14 amino acids long. CDR1 is SGHTA, CDR2 FQGNSA, per germline. The CDR3 protein is CASSPGPGADEQYF. The CDR3 DNA reads TGTGCCAGCAGCCCCGGTCCGGGAGCTGACGAGCAGTACTTC.